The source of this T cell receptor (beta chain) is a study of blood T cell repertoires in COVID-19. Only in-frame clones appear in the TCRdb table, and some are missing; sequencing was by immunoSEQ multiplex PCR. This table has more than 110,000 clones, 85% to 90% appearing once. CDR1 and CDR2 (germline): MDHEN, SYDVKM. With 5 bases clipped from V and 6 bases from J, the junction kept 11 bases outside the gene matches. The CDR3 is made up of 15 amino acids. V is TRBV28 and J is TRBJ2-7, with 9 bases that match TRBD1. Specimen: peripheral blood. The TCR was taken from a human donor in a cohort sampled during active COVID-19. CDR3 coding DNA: TGTGCCAGCAGTCCTCAGGGACAGGGCGGTGGCGAGCAGTACTTC. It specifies CASSPQGQGGGEQYF.